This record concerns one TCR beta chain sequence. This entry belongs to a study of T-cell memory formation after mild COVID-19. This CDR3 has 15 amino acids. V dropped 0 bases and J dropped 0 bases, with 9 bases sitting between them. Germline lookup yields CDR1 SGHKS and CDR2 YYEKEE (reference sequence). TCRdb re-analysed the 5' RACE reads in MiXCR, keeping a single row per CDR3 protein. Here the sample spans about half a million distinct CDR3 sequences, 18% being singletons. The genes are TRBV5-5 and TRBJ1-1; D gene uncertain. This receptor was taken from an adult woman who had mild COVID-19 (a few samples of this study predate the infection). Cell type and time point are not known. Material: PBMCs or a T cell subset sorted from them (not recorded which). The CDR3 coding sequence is TGTGCCAGCAGCTTGGGTCCACACATGAACACTGAAGCTTTCTTT. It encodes CASSLGPHMNTEAFF.